This T cell receptor (beta chain) was identified during a study of T cells in localized non-small cell lung cancer. The repertoire was sequenced with immunoSEQ multiplex PCR; TCRdb's copy has only in-frame clones and lacks some. The sample consists of about 20,000 clones, around 91% of them appearing once. For this clone: The antigen is not known.

Study results and caveats: Heterogeneity remains possible, as sequencing covered one tumor region only. Uninvolved adjacent lung showed higher T cell clonality than tumor. Turning up in adjacent lung were a median approximately 50 of the top 100 tumor clones.

The CDR3 spans 15 residues. From germline, CDR1 is MNHEY and CDR2 SMNVEV (reference sequence). V shed 8 bases and J shed 5 bases, with 19 bases lying between them. This chain connects TRBV27 to TRBJ2-1; D is unresolved. The clonotype was recovered from a man aged 40 to 69 with stage I lung adenocarcinoma. Sample: peripheral blood, taken before any cancer treatment. CDR3 nucleotide sequence: TGTGCCAGCGGGTCGCCTGGTACTGGGAACAATGAGCAGTTCTTC. It codes for CASGSPGTGNNEQFF.